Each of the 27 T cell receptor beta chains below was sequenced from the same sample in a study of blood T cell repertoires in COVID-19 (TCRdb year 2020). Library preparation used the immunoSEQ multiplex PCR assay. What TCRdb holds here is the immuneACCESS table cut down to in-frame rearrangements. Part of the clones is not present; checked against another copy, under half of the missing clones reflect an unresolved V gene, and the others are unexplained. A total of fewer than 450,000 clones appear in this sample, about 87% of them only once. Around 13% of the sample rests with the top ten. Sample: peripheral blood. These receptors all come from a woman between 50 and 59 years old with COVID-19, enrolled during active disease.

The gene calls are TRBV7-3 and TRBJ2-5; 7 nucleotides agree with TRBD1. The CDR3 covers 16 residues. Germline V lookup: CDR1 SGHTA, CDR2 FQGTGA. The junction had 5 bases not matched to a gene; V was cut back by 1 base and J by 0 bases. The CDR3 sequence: CASSLNRGTDQETQYF. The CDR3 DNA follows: TGTGCCAGCAGCTTAAATAGGGGGACAGACCAAGAGACCCAGTACTTC.

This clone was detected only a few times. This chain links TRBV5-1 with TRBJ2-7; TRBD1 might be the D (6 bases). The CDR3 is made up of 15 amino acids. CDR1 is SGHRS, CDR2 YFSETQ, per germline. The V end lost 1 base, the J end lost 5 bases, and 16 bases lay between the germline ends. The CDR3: CASSLLAGESHEQYF. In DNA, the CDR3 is TGCGCCAGCAGCTTGTTGGCAGGGGAGTCCCACGAGCAGTACTTC. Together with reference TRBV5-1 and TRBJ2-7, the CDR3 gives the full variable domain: KAGVTQTPRYLIKTRGQQVTLSCSPISGHRSVSWYQQTPGQGLQFLFEYFSETQRNKGNFPGRFSGRQFSNSRSEMNVSTLELGDSALYLCASSLLAGESHEQYFGPGTRLTVT.

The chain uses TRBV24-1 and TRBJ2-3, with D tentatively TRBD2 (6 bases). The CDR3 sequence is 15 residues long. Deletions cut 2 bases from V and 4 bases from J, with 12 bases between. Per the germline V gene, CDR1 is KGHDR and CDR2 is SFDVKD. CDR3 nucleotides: TGTGCCACCAGTGATTCCCGGGGGAACCCAGATACGCAGTATTTT. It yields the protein CATSDSRGNPDTQYF.

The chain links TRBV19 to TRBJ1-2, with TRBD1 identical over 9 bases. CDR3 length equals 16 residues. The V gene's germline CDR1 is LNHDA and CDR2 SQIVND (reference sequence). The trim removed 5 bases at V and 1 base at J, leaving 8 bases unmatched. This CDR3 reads CASSVRRDRDNYGYTF. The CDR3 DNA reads TGTGCCAGTAGTGTGCGTCGGGACAGGGATAACTATGGCTACACCTTC.

CDR3 in DNA: TGTGCCAGCAGCTTAGATCGCGGGACGGCTGAAGCTTTCTTT. Protein product: CASSLDRGTAEAFF. The V and J genes are TRBV11-2 and TRBJ1-1; the D gene is possibly TRBD1 (5 bases). The CDR3 contains 14 residues. Germline V gene data show CDR1 as SGHAT and CDR2 as FQNNGV. Trimming took off 0 bases at V and 6 bases at J, with 11 bases between the two ends. The full variable domain, with the rest looked up from reference TRBV11-2 and TRBJ1-1, is EAGVAQSPRYKIIEKRQSVAFWCNPISGHATLYWYQQILGQGPKLLIQFQNNGVVDDSQLPKDRFSAERLKGVDSTLKIQPAKLEDSAVYLCASSLDRGTAEAFFGQGTRLTVV.

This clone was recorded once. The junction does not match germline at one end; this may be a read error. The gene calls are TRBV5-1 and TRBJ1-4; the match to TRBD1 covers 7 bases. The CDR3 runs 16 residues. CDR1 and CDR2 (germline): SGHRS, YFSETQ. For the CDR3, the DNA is TGCGCCAGCAGATTGGGGGCGACAGGGCTGAGAGAAAAACTGTTTTTT. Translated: CASRLGATGLREKLFF.

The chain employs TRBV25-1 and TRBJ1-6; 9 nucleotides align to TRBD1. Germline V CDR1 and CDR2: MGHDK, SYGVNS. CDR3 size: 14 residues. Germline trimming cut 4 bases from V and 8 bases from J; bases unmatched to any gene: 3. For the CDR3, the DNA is TGTGCCAGCAGTGCCGGGACAGGGTATTCACCCCTCCACTTT. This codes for CASSAGTGYSPLHF.

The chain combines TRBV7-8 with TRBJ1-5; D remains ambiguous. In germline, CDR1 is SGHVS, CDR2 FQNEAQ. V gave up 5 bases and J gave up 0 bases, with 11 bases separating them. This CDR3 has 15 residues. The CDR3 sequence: CASSPTEPSNQPQHF. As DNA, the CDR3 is TGTGCCAGCAGCCCAACAGAACCTAGCAATCAGCCCCAGCATTTT.

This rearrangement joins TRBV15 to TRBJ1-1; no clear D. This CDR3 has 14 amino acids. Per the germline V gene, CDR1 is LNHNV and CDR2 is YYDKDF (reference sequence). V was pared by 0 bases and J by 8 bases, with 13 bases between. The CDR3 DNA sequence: TGTGCCACCAGCAGAGACCAAATCAAAATGGAAGCTTTCTTT. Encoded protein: CATSRDQIKMEAFF. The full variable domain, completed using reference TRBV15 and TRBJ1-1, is DAMVIQNPRYQVTQFGKPVTLSCSQTLNHNVMYWYQQKSSQAPKLLFHYYDKDFNNEADTPDNFQSRRPNTSFCFLDIRSPGLGDTAMYLCATSRDQIKMEAFFGQGTRLTVV.

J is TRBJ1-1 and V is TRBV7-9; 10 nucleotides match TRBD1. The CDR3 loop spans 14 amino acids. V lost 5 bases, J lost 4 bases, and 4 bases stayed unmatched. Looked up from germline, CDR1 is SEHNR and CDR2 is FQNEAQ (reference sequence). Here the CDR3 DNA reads TGTGCCAGCAGCCGCGGGACAGGGGCCACTGAAGCTTTCTTT. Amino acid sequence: CASSRGTGATEAFF.

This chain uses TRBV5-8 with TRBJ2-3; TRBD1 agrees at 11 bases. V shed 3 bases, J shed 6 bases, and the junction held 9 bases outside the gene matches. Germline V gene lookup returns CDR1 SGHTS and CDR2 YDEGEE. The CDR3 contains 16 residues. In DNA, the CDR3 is TGTGCCAGCAGCTCCGGACAGGGGGCGATTGGGGATACGCAGTATTTT. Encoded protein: CASSSGQGAIGDTQYF.

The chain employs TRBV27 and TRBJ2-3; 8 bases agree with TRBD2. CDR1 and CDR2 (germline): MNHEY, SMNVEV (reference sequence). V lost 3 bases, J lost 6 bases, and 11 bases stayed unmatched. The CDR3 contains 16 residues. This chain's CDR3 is CASSFERGPSMDTQYF. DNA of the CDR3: TGTGCCAGCAGTTTTGAGCGGGGGCCTTCAATGGATACGCAGTATTTT.

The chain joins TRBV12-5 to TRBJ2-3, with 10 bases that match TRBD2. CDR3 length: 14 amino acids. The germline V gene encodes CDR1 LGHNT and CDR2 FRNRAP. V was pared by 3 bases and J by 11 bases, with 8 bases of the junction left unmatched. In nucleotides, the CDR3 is TGTGCTAGTGGTTTCTCTGCTAGCGGGGGCCTGCAGTATTTT. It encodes CASGFSASGGLQYF.

This CDR3 reads CASSPGTNSYGYTF. In nucleotides, the CDR3 is TGTGCCAGCAGCCCCGGTACTAATTCTTATGGCTACACCTTC. The V call is TRBV9, the J call TRBJ1-2; D gene ambiguous. This CDR3 has 14 amino acids. V lost 4 bases to trimming and J lost 5 bases, with 15 bases between them. Germline V gene data show CDR1 as SGDLS and CDR2 as YYNGEE.

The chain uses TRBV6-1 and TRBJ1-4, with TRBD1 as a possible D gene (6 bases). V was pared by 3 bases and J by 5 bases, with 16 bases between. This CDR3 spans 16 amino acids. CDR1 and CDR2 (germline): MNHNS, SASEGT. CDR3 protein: CASSELNDRLNEKLFF. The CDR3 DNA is TGTGCCAGCAGTGAGCTGAACGACAGGCTAAATGAAAAACTGTTTTTT.

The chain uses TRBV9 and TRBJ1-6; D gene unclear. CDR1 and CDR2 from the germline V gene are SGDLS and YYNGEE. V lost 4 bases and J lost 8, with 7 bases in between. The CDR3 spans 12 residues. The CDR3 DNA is TGTGCCAGCAGCCCCAGCGATTCACCCCTCCACTTT. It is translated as CASSPSDSPLHF.

The CDR3 here is CASSLGRGNQPQHF. Here the CDR3 DNA reads TGTGCCAGCAGCCTAGGACGGGGAAATCAGCCCCAGCATTTT. The genes are TRBV6-5 and TRBJ1-5; D is unclear. This CDR3 has 14 amino acids. The germline V and J ends were trimmed by 6 bases and 4 bases, with 13 bases remaining between them. The germline gives CDR1 MNHEY, CDR2 SVGAGI.

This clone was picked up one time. CDR3 protein: CASSFRPTTGGTGFTEAFF. In DNA form, the CDR3 reads TGCGCCAGCAGCTTCCGCCCTACAACAGGGGGTACGGGGTTCACTGAAGCTTTCTTT. The chain uses TRBV5-1 and TRBJ1-1, with 8 bases identical to TRBD1. This CDR3 comprises 19 residues. Germline V gene sequence: CDR1 SGHRS, CDR2 YFSETQ. With V trimmed by 2 bases and J by 4 bases, 19 bases remained unmatched.

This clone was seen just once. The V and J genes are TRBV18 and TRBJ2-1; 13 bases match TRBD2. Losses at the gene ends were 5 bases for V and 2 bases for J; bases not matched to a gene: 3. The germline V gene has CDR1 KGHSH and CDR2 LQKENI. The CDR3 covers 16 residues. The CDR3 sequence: CASSSTSGGAYNEQFF. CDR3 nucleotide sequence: TGTGCCAGCTCAAGCACTAGCGGGGGGGCCTACAATGAGCAGTTCTTC.

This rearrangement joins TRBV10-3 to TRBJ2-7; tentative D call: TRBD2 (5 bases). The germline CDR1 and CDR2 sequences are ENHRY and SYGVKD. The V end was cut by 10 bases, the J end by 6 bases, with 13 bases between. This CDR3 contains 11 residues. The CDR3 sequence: CATARDAEQYF. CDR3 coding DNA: TGTGCCACCGCGAGGGATGCCGAGCAGTACTTC.

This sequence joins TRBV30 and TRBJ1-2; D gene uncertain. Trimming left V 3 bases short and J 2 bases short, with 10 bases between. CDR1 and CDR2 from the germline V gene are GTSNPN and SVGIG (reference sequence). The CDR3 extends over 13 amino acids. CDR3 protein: CAWRRVLNYGYTF. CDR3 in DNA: TGTGCCTGGAGACGGGTTTTAAACTATGGCTACACCTTC. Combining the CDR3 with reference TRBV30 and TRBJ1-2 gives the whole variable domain SQTIHQWPATLVQPVGSPLSLECTVEGTSNPNLYWYRQAAGRGLQLLFYSVGIGQISSEVPQNLSASRPQDRQFILSSKKLLLSDSGFYLCAWRRVLNYGYTFGSGTRLTVV.

CDR3 sequence reads: CASIPGMGGATDTQYF. The CDR3 region has the DNA TGTGCCAGCATTCCAGGGATGGGGGGAGCCACAGATACGCAGTATTTT. The rearrangement uses TRBV28 and TRBJ2-3, with D possibly TRBD2 on 6 matching bases. The CDR3 consists of 16 residues. Germline lookup yields CDR1 MDHEN and CDR2 SYDVKM. V was clipped by 7 bases and J by 2 bases, with 19 bases between them.

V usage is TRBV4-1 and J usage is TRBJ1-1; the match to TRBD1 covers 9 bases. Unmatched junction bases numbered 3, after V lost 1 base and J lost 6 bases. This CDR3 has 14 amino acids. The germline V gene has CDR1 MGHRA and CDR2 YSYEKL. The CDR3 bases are TGCGCCAGCAGCCAAGGGGACAGGGACCCTGAAGCTTTCTTT. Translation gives CASSQGDRDPEAFF.

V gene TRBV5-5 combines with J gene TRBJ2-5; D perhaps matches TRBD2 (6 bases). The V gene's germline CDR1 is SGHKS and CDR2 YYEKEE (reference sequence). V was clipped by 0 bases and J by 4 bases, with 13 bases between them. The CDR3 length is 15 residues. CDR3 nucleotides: TGTGCCAGCAGCTTGGAAGTAGGGAGGCCAGAGACCCAGTACTTC. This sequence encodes CASSLEVGRPETQYF.

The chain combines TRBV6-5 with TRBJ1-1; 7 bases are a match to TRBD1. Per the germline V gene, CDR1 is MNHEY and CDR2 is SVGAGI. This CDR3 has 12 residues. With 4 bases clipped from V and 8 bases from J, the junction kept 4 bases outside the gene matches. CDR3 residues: CASSFLQGEAFF. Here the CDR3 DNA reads TGTGCCAGCAGTTTCCTACAGGGGGAAGCTTTCTTT.

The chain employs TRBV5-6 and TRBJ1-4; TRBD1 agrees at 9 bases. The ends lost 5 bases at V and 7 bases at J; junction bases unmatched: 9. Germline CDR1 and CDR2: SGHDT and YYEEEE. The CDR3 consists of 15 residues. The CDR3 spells CASSYPGQGTEKLFF. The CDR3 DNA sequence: TGTGCCAGCAGTTATCCGGGACAGGGAACTGAAAAACTGTTTTTT.

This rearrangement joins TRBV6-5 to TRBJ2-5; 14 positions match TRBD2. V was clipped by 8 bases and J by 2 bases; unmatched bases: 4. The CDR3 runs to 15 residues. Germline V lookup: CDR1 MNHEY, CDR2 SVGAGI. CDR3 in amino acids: CASLGLAGGQETQYF. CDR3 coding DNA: TGTGCCAGCCTCGGACTAGCGGGGGGACAAGAGACCCAGTACTTC.